This entry concerns a single TCR beta chain. Germline V gives CDR1 SGHDT, CDR2 YYEEEE. The CDR3 sequence is 16 residues long. V shed 2 bases and J 6 bases; nucleotides not matched to a gene: 6. The entry originates in a study of blood T cell repertoires in COVID-19. Study background: Sites across the United States, Italy and Spain contributed samples from acute and convalescent COVID-19. Sample material is recorded as cDNA or gDNA derived from T cells, B-cell-depleted T cells, or PBMCs.

Authors' data handling: Amplification of reference gene primers provided the estimated nucleated cell counts. TCRdb's copy holds only in-frame clones and misses some; the assay was immunoSEQ multiplex PCR. V and J calls and clone size are as listed in that table; D and trimming were resolved from the DNA. The table lists roughly 52,000 clones, over 75% of them singletons. The receptor comes from a human donor in a cohort sampled during active COVID-19. The chain recombines TRBV5-6 with TRBJ2-2; 11 bases line up with TRBD1. The material sequenced was peripheral blood. CDR3 coding DNA: TGTGCCAGCAGCTTACCGGGACAGGGGGTTGCCGGGGAGCTGTTTTTT. Translating it yields CASSLPGQGVAGELFF. The whole variable domain, filled in from reference TRBV5-6 and TRBJ2-2, reads DAGVTQSPTHLIKTRGQQVTLRCSPKSGHDTVSWYQQALGQGPQFIFQYYEEEERQRGNFPDRFSGHQFPNYSSELNVNALLLGDSALYLCASSLPGQGVAGELFFGEGSRLTVL.